The next 9 T cell receptor beta chains were all read from a single sample in a study of shared clonotypes between healthy human individuals. Profiling relied on immunoSEQ multiplex PCR, and the TCRdb table lists in-frame clones only, not all of them. This table has about 2.4 million clones, more than 85% appearing once. The source material was naive CD4+ T cells from PBMCs. Subset of the sample: CD45RA+ positively selected. The receptors were sampled from a man younger than 30 in good health. Some clones in this sample may be carry-over from other donors' samples.

The chain couples TRBV6-1 to TRBJ1-2; D is undetermined. Trimming cost V 7 bases and J 9 bases, with 12 bases left between them. This CDR3 contains 11 residues. Germline CDR1 is MNHNS and CDR2 is SASEGT. CDR3 in DNA: TGTGCCAGCAACGGCGGCGGGAGCTACACCTTC. Its protein is CASNGGGSYTF.

This chain uses TRBV10-3 with TRBJ1-5, with D possibly matching TRBD1 (5 bases). The CDR3 has 18 residues. Between the trimmed V and J ends, which lost 4 bases and 2 bases, there was a span of 21 bases. The germline gives CDR1 ENHRY, CDR2 SYGVKD. The CDR3 region has the DNA TGTGCCATCAGTGCTTCCTCCGGGACGGAGATGGGCAATCAGCCCCAGCATTTT. Translation gives CAISASSGTEMGNQPQHF.

The genes are TRBV28 and TRBJ1-2; D gene uncertain. CDR1 and CDR2 (germline): MDHEN, SYDVKM. The ends were cut back, 1 base at V and 6 bases at J, with 12 bases in the middle. The CDR3 is 14 amino acids. In nucleotides, the CDR3 is TGTGCCAGCAGTTTATATGGGGTACAAAATGGCTACACCTTC. This sequence encodes CASSLYGVQNGYTF.

For this clone: Other DNA sequences from this sample encode an identical CDR3 as well. The chain couples TRBV19 to TRBJ1-2; 7 bases fit TRBD1. Germline V gene sequence: CDR1 LNHDA, CDR2 SQIVND (reference sequence). This CDR3 is 14 amino acids long. V was pared by 2 bases and J by 2 bases, with 2 bases of the junction left unmatched. The CDR3 spells CASSITGQNYGYTF. For the CDR3, the DNA is TGTGCCAGTAGTATAACGGGACAGAACTATGGCTACACCTTC.

The chain has TRBV7-2 and TRBJ2-5; D remains ambiguous. Germline V lookup: CDR1 SGHTA, CDR2 FQGNSA. The CDR3 has 15 amino acids. The V end was cut by 2 bases, the J end by 4 bases, with 14 bases between. The CDR3 loop is CASSLTPVVGETQYF. The CDR3 DNA reads as TGTGCCAGCAGCTTAACACCCGTGGTAGGAGAGACCCAGTACTTC.

The rearrangement joins TRBV9 to TRBJ1-2; 9 bases fit TRBD1. The J segment lost 6 bases and the V segment lost 0 bases, leaving 9 bases of the junction unmatched. There are 16 residues in the CDR3. CDR1 and CDR2 from the germline V gene are SGDLS and YYNGEE. DNA for the CDR3: TGTGCCAGCAGCGTAGAGTCGAGGGGACAGGGTCATGGCTACACCTTC. It specifies CASSVESRGQGHGYTF.

This clone was seen once. The gene calls are TRBV11-2 and TRBJ2-3; tentatively, D is TRBD2 (5 bases). The length of the CDR3 is 14 residues. V gave up 5 bases and J gave up 4 bases, with 13 bases separating them. CDR1 is SGHAT and CDR2 is FQNNGV in the germline V gene. The CDR3 is CASSDARRADTQYF. The CDR3 DNA follows: TGTGCCAGCAGCGACGCCCGGCGGGCAGATACGCAGTATTTT.

The chain joins TRBV7-2 to TRBJ1-2; D is unclear. Trimming pared 1 base from V and 3 bases from J, leaving 9 bases between. Per the germline V gene, CDR1 is SGHTA and CDR2 is FQGNSA. The CDR3 is made up of 14 amino acids. CDR3 in DNA: TGTGCCAGCAGCTTAGACAGAACTTACTATGGCTACACCTTC. This sequence encodes CASSLDRTYYGYTF. Based on the CDR3 plus reference TRBV7-2 and TRBJ1-2, the full variable domain is GAGVSQSPSNKVTEKGKDVELRCDPISGHTALYWYRQSLGQGLEFLIYFQGNSAPDKSGLPSDRFSAERTGGSVSTLTIQRTQQEDSAVYLCASSLDRTYYGYTFGSGTRLTVV.

CDR3 bases: TGTGCCAGCAGCCAACTAGCGGGAGTGGTCACAGATACGCAGTATTTT. It specifies CASSQLAGVVTDTQYF. The rearrangement uses TRBV14 and TRBJ2-3, with TRBD2 identical over 10 bases. The germline V gene encodes CDR1 SGHDN and CDR2 FVKESK. There are 16 residues in the CDR3. V was clipped by 2 bases and J by 2 bases; unmatched bases: 4. Supplemented by reference TRBV14 and TRBJ2-3, the full variable domain reads EAGVTQFPSHSVIEKGQTVTLRCDPISGHDNLYWYRRVMGKEIKFLLHFVKESKQDESGMPNNRFLAERTGGTYSTLKVQPAELEDSGVYFCASSQLAGVVTDTQYFGPGTRLTVL.